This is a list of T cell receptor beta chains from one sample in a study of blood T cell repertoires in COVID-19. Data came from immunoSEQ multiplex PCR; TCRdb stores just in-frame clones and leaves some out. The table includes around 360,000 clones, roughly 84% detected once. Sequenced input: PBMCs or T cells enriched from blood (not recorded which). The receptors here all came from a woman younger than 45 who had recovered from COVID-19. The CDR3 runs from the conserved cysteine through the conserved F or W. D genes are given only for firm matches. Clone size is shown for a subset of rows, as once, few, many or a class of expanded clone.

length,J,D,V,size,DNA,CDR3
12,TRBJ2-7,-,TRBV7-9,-,TGTGCCAGCAGCAAGAGCGCCTACGAGCAGTACTTC,CASSKSAYEQYF
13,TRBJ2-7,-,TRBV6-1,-,TGTGCCAGCAGTGAAAACATCCCCTACGAGCAGTACTTC,CASSENIPYEQYF
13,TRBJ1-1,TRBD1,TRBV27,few,TGTGCCAGACCGGGACAGGGCGGAACTGAAGCTTTCTTT,CARPGQGGTEAFF
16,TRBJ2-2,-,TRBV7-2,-,TGTGCCAGCAGCTTAGTCGGGAGTAGGCACACCGGGGAGCTGTTTTTT,CASSLVGSRHTGELFF
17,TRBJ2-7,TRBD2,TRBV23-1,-,TGCGCCAGCAGTCAATCCTGGACTAGCCTGAGCTCCTACGAGCAGTACTTC,CASSQSWTSLSSYEQYF
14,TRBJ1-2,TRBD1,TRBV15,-,TGTGCCACCAGCAGAGGCGGGACAGGGAATGGCTACACCTTC,CATSRGGTGNGYTF
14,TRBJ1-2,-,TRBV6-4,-,TGTGCCAGCAGCCCGACCACCGGGACACTTGGCTACACCTTC,CASSPTTGTLGYTF
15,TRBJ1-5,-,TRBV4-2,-,TGTGCCAGCAGCCAAGATCGGCAGGTAGGTCAGCCCCAGCATTTT,CASSQDRQVGQPQHF
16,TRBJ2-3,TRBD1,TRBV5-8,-,TGTGCCAGCAGCGCCGGACAGGCGAGTAGCACAGATACGCAGTATTTT,CASSAGQASSTDTQYF
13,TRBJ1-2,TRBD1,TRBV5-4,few,TGTGCCAGCAGCTGGGACAGGCACTCCGGCTACACCTTC,CASSWDRHSGYTF
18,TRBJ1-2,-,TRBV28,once,TGTGCCAGCAGTTTTGTCCCAGGGCGGGAGAAGTTAAACTATGGCTACACCTTC,CASSFVPGREKLNYGYTF
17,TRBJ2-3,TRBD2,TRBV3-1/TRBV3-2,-,TGTGCCAGCAGCCAGCCCGGGACTAGCGGGAGCACAGATACGCAGTATTTT,CASSQPGTSGSTDTQYF